A single sample gave rise to the 7 T cell receptor beta chains below, sequenced in a study of blood T cell repertoires in COVID-19. The assay was immunoSEQ multiplex PCR, and TCRdb's table has in-frame clones only and misses some. The sample includes roughly 180,000 clones, roughly 84% of them seen just once. The sequenced sample was peripheral blood. The receptors originated from a man older than 75 with COVID-19, enrolled during active disease.

The chain joins TRBV5-8 to TRBJ2-1; 9 nucleotides align to TRBD2. The CDR3 extends over 13 amino acids. V gave up 3 bases and J gave up 10 bases; unmatched junction bases: 5. Germline V lookup: CDR1 SGHTS, CDR2 YDEGEE. The CDR3 reads CASSSLAGREQFF. DNA for the CDR3: TGTGCCAGCAGCTCCCTAGCGGGGAGGGAGCAGTTCTTC.

This chain uses TRBV7-6 with TRBJ2-7, with 10 bases identical to TRBD1. Per germline, CDR1 SGHVS and CDR2 FNYEAQ. CDR3 size: 15 residues. Germline trimming cut 1 base from V and 2 bases from J; bases unmatched to any gene: 2. The CDR3 spells CASSLGTGGAYEQYF. In nucleotides, the CDR3 is TGTGCCAGCAGCTTAGGGACAGGGGGTGCCTACGAGCAGTACTTC.

The chain joins TRBV7-2 to TRBJ2-7; 9 bases match TRBD1. The CDR3 loop spans 15 amino acids. CDR1 is SGHTA and CDR2 is FQGNSA in the germline V gene. V shed 2 bases, J shed 6 bases, and the junction held 8 bases outside the gene matches. This CDR3 reads CASSLFLQGALEQYF. In DNA, the CDR3 is TGTGCCAGCAGCTTATTTCTACAGGGGGCTCTCGAGCAGTACTTC. Full variable domain (rest looked up from reference TRBV7-2 and TRBJ2-7): GAGVSQSPSNKVTEKGKDVELRCDPISGHTALYWYRQSLGQGLEFLIYFQGNSAPDKSGLPSDRFSAERTGGSVSTLTIQRTQQEDSAVYLCASSLFLQGALEQYFGPGTRLTVT.

The V call is TRBV6-5, the J call TRBJ1-1; 7 bases agree with TRBD1. From germline, CDR1 is MNHEY and CDR2 SVGAGI. The CDR3 consists of 13 residues. Trimming cost V 6 bases and J 3 bases; bases outside gene matches: 4. The CDR3: CASRDQGDTEAFF. As DNA, the CDR3 is TGTGCCAGCAGGGACCAGGGGGACACTGAAGCTTTCTTT.

The chain combines TRBV29-1 with TRBJ1-1; 8 bases are shared with TRBD1. CDR3 length: 12 amino acids. CDR1 is SQVTM and CDR2 is ANQGSEA in the germline V gene. V was clipped by 5 bases and J by 9 bases; unmatched bases: 8. Written as DNA, the CDR3 is TGCAGCGTTCTGACAGGGGACGCCCAAGCTTTCTTT. It codes for CSVLTGDAQAFF.

The chain carries TRBV2 and TRBJ1-6, with D hard to call. The V gene lost 7 bases and the J gene lost 13 bases, with 17 bases spanning the gap. This CDR3 comprises 13 residues. From germline, CDR1 is SNHLY and CDR2 FYNNEI. The chain's CDR3 is CASNSRPDFPLHF. In DNA, the CDR3 is TGTGCCAGCAACTCTAGACCTGACTTCCCCCTCCACTTT.

The chain has TRBV12-3 or TRBV12-4 and TRBJ2-2; D unclear. V dropped 6 bases and J dropped 3 bases, with 2 bases sitting between them. The length of the CDR3 is 11 residues. CDR3 in DNA: TGTGCCAGCAGCTACACCGGGGAGCTGTTTTTT. This sequence encodes CASSYTGELFF.